This entry lists 27 T cell receptor beta chains sequenced from one sample in a study of CD8+ T cells in alopecia areata. It was with CD4, CD8alpha, NKG2D, NKG2ACE and other markers that pooled cutaneous lymph node cells were sorted. RNA, once extracted, was reverse transcribed into cDNA for use as the sequencing template. TCRdb's table, derived via immunoSEQ multiplex PCR, lists solely in-frame clones and lacks some. Listed for the sample are around 300,000 clones, none seen a single time. Material for sequencing was CD4+ T cells sorted from a lymph node. The receptors here all came from a C3H/HeJ mouse with alopecia areata. Strain haplotype at MHC: H2-k.

In this sample, this clone turned up a few times. Genes here carry mouse names. The DNA ends 4 residues before the CDR3 does, and the rest of the CDR3 is filled in from the germline J gene. The chain carries TRBV13-2 and TRBJ1-2; 9 bases agree with TRBD1. The germline V gene has CDR1 NNHNN and CDR2 SYGAGS (reference sequence). The CDR3 contains 12 residues. This CDR3 reads CASGTGGYDYTF. CDR3 DNA (partial): TGTGCCAGCGGGACAGGGGGTTAC.

This clone came up a few times. Gene names follow the mouse nomenclature. Read sequence stops 4 residues before the CDR3 end, and the germline J gene provides the missing end. Different DNA sequences within this sample yield the same CDR3. The chain has TRBV1 and TRBJ2-7; the match to TRBD2 covers 8 bases. Germline V gene lookup returns CDR1 NSQYPW and CDR2 LRSPGD (reference sequence). CDR3 length equals 14 residues. The sequenced CDR3 bases are TGCACCTGCAGTGCAAAAGGACTGGGATAT. Residues: CTCSAKGLGY. The CDR3 in its entirety is CTCSAKGLGYEQYF.

As concerns this clone: The listed genes are named as in mouse. The read comes to an end 4 residues before the CDR3 does, leaving the germline J gene to fill in the end. V gene TRBV13-1 combines with J gene TRBJ2-4; weak D call: TRBD2 (6 bases). CDR3 length: 15 residues. Trimming stripped 3 bases from V and 0 bases from J, with 11 bases between. Germline CDR1 and CDR2: NSHNY and SYGAGN. The sequenced part of the CDR3 DNA is TGTGCCAGCAGTGCCACTGGGAGTAGTCAAAAC. Protein sequence: CASSATGSSQN. The CDR3 reads in full as CASSATGSSQNTLYF.

This clone was picked up a small number of times. Gene names are mouse gene names. Read sequence stops 4 residues before the CDR3 end, and the germline J gene provides the missing end. V and J are TRBV17 and TRBJ2-1; TRBD1 aligns across 10 bases. This CDR3 is built from 14 residues. CDR1 is MNHDT and CDR2 is YYDKIL in the germline V gene. The CDR3 spells CASSRPTGGAEQFF. The CDR3 DNA, read in part, is TGTGCTAGCAGTAGGCCGACAGGGGGCGCT.

This clone was detected only a few times. The listed genes are named as in mouse. The sequenced fragment ends 4 residues before the CDR3 boundary, so the rest is inferred from the germline J gene. The same CDR3 can be traced to other DNA sequences in this sample. The chain employs TRBV19 and TRBJ2-7; D might be TRBD2 (6 bases). The CDR3 has 12 residues. From germline, CDR1 is FNHDT and CDR2 SITEND (reference sequence). Trimming removed 8 bases at V and 0 bases at J, with 9 bases between. The part of the CDR3 DNA that was read is TGTGCCAGTCGGGGGGACTCCTAT. Translation gives CASRGDSY. The full CDR3 protein reads CASRGDSYEQYF. Full variable domain (remainder filled in from reference TRBV19 and TRBJ2-7): GGIITQTPKFLIGQEGQKLTLKCQQNFNHDTMYWYRQDSGKGLRLIYYSITENDLQKGDLSEGYDASREKKSSFSLTVTSAQKNEMAVFLCASRGDSYEQYFGPGTRLTVL.

This clone has a count of ten or more. All gene names here are mouse names. The CDR3 extends 4 residues past the end of the read, so its final part is completed from the germline J gene. The V and J genes are TRBV17 and TRBJ1-2; possible D gene TRBD1, 6 bases. V was cut by 6 bases and J by 0 bases, with 11 bases left in between. Looked up from germline, CDR1 is MNHDT and CDR2 is YYDKIL. The CDR3 sequence is 14 residues long. CDR3 region: CASRNRAANSDYTF. CDR3 DNA, as far as it was read: TGTGCTAGCAGGAACAGGGCTGCAAACTCC. The complete variable domain, with remaining parts taken from reference TRBV17 and TRBJ1-2, reads DTTVKQNPRYKLARVGKPVNLICSQTMNHDTMYWYQKKPNQAPKLLLFYYDKILNREADTFEKFQSSRPNNSFCSLYIGSAGLEYSAMYLCASRNRAANSDYTFGSGTRLLVI.

To note about this clone: The genes are named according to mouse. Read data end 4 residues before the CDR3 end; the end is taken from the germline J gene. V is TRBV13-3 and J is TRBJ2-7, with 9 bases lining up with TRBD2. The V gene end was trimmed by 2 bases and the J gene end by 2 bases; junction bases not matched to a gene: 2. Germline assignment: CDR1 NNHDY and CDR2 SYVADS. CDR3 size: 14 residues. The CDR3 loop reads CASSDWGGTYEQYF. The CDR3 DNA, read in part, is TGTGCCAGCAGTGACTGGGGGGGGACCTAT.

This clone was found a few times. Gene names are mouse gene names. The CDR3 extends 4 residues past the end of the read, so its final part is completed from the germline J gene. Other nucleotide sequences in the sample specify the same CDR3. The genes are TRBV5 and TRBJ2-3; 8 bases agree with TRBD1. The germline V gene encodes CDR1 LGHNA and CDR2 YNLKQL (reference sequence). This CDR3 has 15 residues. J gave up 0 bases and V 5 bases, and 4 bases lay outside the gene matches. The CDR3 loop reads CASSRTGSSAETLYF. The sequenced part of the CDR3 DNA is TGTGCCAGCAGCAGGACAGGGTCTAGTGCAGAA.

Note on this clone: Gene names refer to mouse genes. The read is 4 residues too short to cover the CDR3 end, so that end is filled in from the germline J gene. Other nucleotide sequences from this sample produce the same CDR3. The chain employs TRBV19 and TRBJ2-5; D might be TRBD1 (5 bases). The CDR3 is 13 residues long. V lost 2 bases and J 2 bases, leaving 6 bases between the germline ends. CDR1 and CDR2 (germline): FNHDT, SITEND (reference sequence). CDR3 residues: CASSIDSQDTQYF. CDR3 DNA (partial): TGTGCCAGCAGTATCGACAGCCAAGAC.

A note on this clone: The genes are named according to mouse. Coverage ceases 4 residues before the CDR3 finishes, and the germline J gene fills in the end. Other DNA sequences in this sample translate to the same CDR3. The chain employs TRBV5 and TRBJ2-5; weak D call: TRBD1 (6 bases). The germline V gene encodes CDR1 LGHNA and CDR2 YNLKQL (reference sequence). The CDR3 extends over 13 amino acids. The germline V and J ends were trimmed by 4 bases and 3 bases, with 8 bases remaining between them. The CDR3 region is CASSRDIQDTQYF. Partial CDR3 DNA: TGTGCCAGCAGCCGGGACATACAAGAC.

This clone has just a few counts. Gene names are the mouse ones. The read stops 4 residues short of the end of the CDR3; the missing end is completed from the germline J gene. Other nucleotide sequences in the sample specify the same CDR3. V gene TRBV14 combines with J gene TRBJ2-5; 8 nucleotides align to TRBD2. V trimming: 4 bases; J trimming: 2 bases; junction bases outside the gene matches: 3. The germline gives CDR1 SGHDT, CDR2 FRDEAV. The CDR3 contains 14 residues. The sequenced part of the CDR3 DNA is TGTGCCAGCAGTCTGACTGGGGTCCAAGAC. Its protein product is CASSLTGVQD. The CDR3 in its entirety is CASSLTGVQDTQYF.

This clone was detected a few times. Gene names are the mouse ones. The read ends 4 residues before the CDR3 terminus; that terminus is restored from the germline J gene. This sequence joins TRBV5 and TRBJ2-3; TRBD1 might be the D (6 bases). Germline CDR1 LGHNA, CDR2 YNLKQL (reference sequence). V was trimmed by 4 bases and J by 0 bases, leaving 11 bases between them. The CDR3 covers 15 residues. CDR3: CASSLGTNSAETLYF. Partial CDR3 DNA: TGTGCCAGCAGCCTCGGGACAAATAGTGCAGAA.

This clone was seen a few times. Each gene name is a mouse one. The CDR3 end is not reached by the read, which stops 4 residues before it; the germline J gene fills it in. The rearrangement links TRBV13-2 to TRBJ2-7; the match to TRBD2 covers 8 bases. Germline CDR1 reads NNHNN; CDR2 reads SYGAGS (reference sequence). V shed 2 bases and J 0 bases; nucleotides not matched to a gene: 4. The CDR3 spans 15 residues. The part of the CDR3 DNA that was read is TGTGCCAGCGGTGAAGACTGGGGCCGCTCCTAT. Residues: CASGEDWGRSY. The entire CDR3 sequence reads CASGEDWGRSYEQYF.

Of note for this clone: The gene names here belong to mouse. The read is 3 residues too short to cover the CDR3 end, so that end is filled in from the germline J gene. The rearrangement joins TRBV5 to TRBJ1-6, with 10 bases aligning to TRBD1. TRBJ1-6 is identified as an open reading frame with a role that is uncertain. Losses at the gene ends were 0 bases for V and 3 bases for J; bases not matched to a gene: 5. The CDR3 is 18 residues long. Looked up from germline, CDR1 is LGHNA and CDR2 is YNLKQL (reference sequence). CDR3 DNA, as far as it was read: TGTGCCAGCAGCCAAGAGGACAGGGGGGACCTCTATAATTCGCCC. Its translation: CASSQEDRGDLYNSP. The whole CDR3 protein is CASSQEDRGDLYNSPLYF.

This clone was found a few times. Here the gene names and germline are mouse. Read data end 4 residues before the CDR3 end; the end is taken from the germline J gene. The chain joins TRBV31 to TRBJ2-1; 11 bases agree with TRBD2. With V trimmed by 3 bases and J by 6 bases, 13 bases remained unmatched. The CDR3 has 17 residues. Germline lookup yields CDR1 GKSSPN and CDR2 SITVG. The DNA read from the CDR3 is TGTGCCTGGAGCCTCAACCGGGACTGGGGGAAGGGTGCT. As protein: CAWSLNRDWGKGA. Given in full, the CDR3 is CAWSLNRDWGKGAEQFF.

This clone was observed at least ten times. Gene names are mouse gene names. The sequenced fragment ends 4 residues before the CDR3 boundary, so the rest is inferred from the germline J gene. This sample includes further DNA sequences coding for the same CDR3. This sequence joins TRBV13-1 and TRBJ2-1; 8 nucleotides match TRBD2. This CDR3 is 14 amino acids long. The V gene's germline CDR1 is NSHNY and CDR2 SYGAGN. The ends lost 5 bases at V and 3 bases at J; junction bases unmatched: 4. CDR3 sequence: CASRAGTGYAEQFF. The covered CDR3 bases are TGTGCCAGCAGGGCCGGGACTGGCTATGCT.

As concerns this clone: Gene names are the mouse ones. The sequence runs out 4 residues before the end of the CDR3; the remainder is reconstructed from the germline J gene. V usage is TRBV13-3 and J usage is TRBJ2-3, with TRBD2 matching over 8 bases. Germline V gene lookup returns CDR1 NNHDY and CDR2 SYVADS. This CDR3 region has 15 residues. V shed 2 bases and J 2 bases; nucleotides not matched to a gene: 4. CDR3 bases read: TGTGCCAGCAGTGAACGGGGGGGCGATGCAGAA. This sequence encodes CASSERGGDAE. The full CDR3 protein is CASSERGGDAETLYF.

This clone was found a few times. Gene names are the mouse ones. The sequence runs out 4 residues before the end of the CDR3; the remainder is reconstructed from the germline J gene. V gene TRBV31 combines with J gene TRBJ2-5, with TRBD1 matching over 7 bases. The V and J ends lost 1 base and 0 bases, in that order; junction bases with no gene match: 4. The CDR3 totals 15 residues. CDR1 is GKSSPN and CDR2 is SITVG in the germline V gene. Incomplete CDR3 DNA: TGTGCCTGGAGTCACGGGACAGTTAACCAAGAC. The encoded protein is CAWSHGTVNQD. The entire CDR3 reads CAWSHGTVNQDTQYF.

A note on this clone: Mouse gene names and germline throughout. Read coverage stops 4 residues before the CDR3 terminus; the germline J gene supplies the remainder. The V and J genes are TRBV13-3 and TRBJ2-3; D unclear. From germline, CDR1 is NNHDY and CDR2 SYVADS. The CDR3 has 14 amino acids. V shed 0 bases and J shed 0 bases, with 5 bases lying between them. CDR3: CASSDGQSAETLYF. The part of the CDR3 DNA that was read is TGTGCCAGCAGTGATGGCCAGAGTGCAGAA.

In its sample, this clone was seen a few times. The germline and genes are mouse ones. Read sequence stops 4 residues before the CDR3 end, and the germline J gene provides the missing end. The rearrangement joins TRBV14 to TRBJ1-1; no clear D. From germline, CDR1 is SGHDT and CDR2 FRDEAV. Trimming removed 2 bases from V and 2 bases from J, with 7 bases in between. The CDR3 has 13 amino acids. The CDR3 protein is CASSLQSNTEVFF. Partial CDR3 DNA: TGTGCCAGCAGTTTACAGAGCAACACA.

This clone was found a few times. The germline and genes are mouse ones. The read halts 4 residues ahead of the CDR3 end, with the missing end drawn from the germline J gene. This sample also contains other DNA sequences that code for the same CDR3. The rearrangement links TRBV1 to TRBJ2-1; D gene uncertain. CDR3 size: 15 residues. Trimming removed 3 bases from V and 0 bases from J, with 9 bases in between. Germline-derived CDR1 and CDR2 are NSQYPW and LRSPGD (reference sequence). CDR3 bases read: TGCACCTGCAGTGCTCCGACAAATAACTATGCT. It is translated as CTCSAPTNNYA. The CDR3 reads in full as CTCSAPTNNYAEQFF.

A note on this clone: Gene names and germline match the mouse. The missing CDR3 end, 4 residues past where the read stops, is filled in from the germline J gene. This sequence joins TRBV13-1 and TRBJ2-1; 9 bases map to TRBD2. V shed 4 bases, J shed 1 base, and the junction held 6 bases outside the gene matches. CDR1 and CDR2 (germline): NSHNY, SYGAGN. CDR3 length: 16 residues. CDR3 region: CASSLPGGGNYAEQFF. The CDR3 DNA, read in part, is TGTGCCAGCAGTCTCCCTGGGGGGGGAAACTATGCT.

The table lists this clone with a few counts. Gene names denote mouse genes. The CDR3 is cut off 4 residues early in the read; its end comes from the germline J gene. Different DNA sequences within this sample yield the same CDR3. V and J are TRBV13-1 and TRBJ2-3, with 10 positions matching TRBD2. Germline CDR1 is NSHNY and CDR2 is SYGAGN. Unmatched junction bases numbered 2, after V lost 0 bases and J lost 1 base. CDR3 length: 16 amino acids. The part of the CDR3 DNA that was read is TGTGCCAGCAGTGATGCCGGGACTGGGGGTGCAGAA. It specifies CASSDAGTGGAE. The CDR3 in its entirety is CASSDAGTGGAETLYF.

In the case of this clone: The genes are named according to mouse. The CDR3 end falls 4 residues outside the read, so it is completed with the germline J gene. This same CDR3 is encoded by further DNA sequences in the sample. This sequence joins TRBV5 and TRBJ2-5; 9 bases line up with TRBD2. Germline V gene lookup returns CDR1 LGHNA and CDR2 YNLKQL (reference sequence). V lost 1 base, J lost 0 bases, and 2 bases stayed unmatched. This CDR3 has 16 residues. The CDR3 is CASSQGLGDNQDTQYF. CDR3 bases read: TGTGCCAGCAGCCAAGGACTGGGGGATAACCAAGAC.

This clone showed up just a few times. Each gene name is a mouse one. The read comes to an end 4 residues before the CDR3 does, leaving the germline J gene to fill in the end. The V gene is TRBV1, the J gene TRBJ1-1, with 8 bases matching TRBD1. J lost 0 bases, V lost 2 bases, and 2 bases had no gene match. The CDR3 runs to 15 residues. Germline CDR1 and CDR2: NSQYPW and LRSPGD (reference sequence). CDR3 DNA, as far as it was read: TGCACCTGCAGTGCAAGGACAGGGACAAACACA. It yields the protein CTCSARTGTNT. The CDR3 reads in full as CTCSARTGTNTEVFF.

This clone was detected a few times. Mouse germline and gene names are used. From the germline J gene comes the end of the CDR3, since the read stops 4 residues before it. The chain uses TRBV5 and TRBJ2-1, with 7 bases that match TRBD1. The CDR3 runs to 15 residues. Looked up from germline, CDR1 is LGHNA and CDR2 is YNLKQL (reference sequence). The junction had 4 bases not matched to a gene; V was cut back by 4 bases and J by 1 base. Partial CDR3 DNA: TGTGCCAGCAGCCTCCGGGACAGAAACTATGCT. Translated: CASSLRDRNYA. The entire CDR3 protein is CASSLRDRNYAEQFF.

This clone turned up a few times. These gene names are mouse names. Sequencing ends 4 residues short of the CDR3 end; the germline J gene provides the rest. The sample holds other DNA sequences that translate to the same CDR3. J is TRBJ2-7 and V is TRBV5, with 8 bases matching TRBD2. CDR3 length: 15 residues. Trimming took 4 bases from V and 0 from J; bases not matched to a gene: 5. Germline V CDR1 and CDR2: LGHNA, YNLKQL (reference sequence). The CDR3 loop is CASSPNWGSSYEQYF. The sequenced part of the CDR3 DNA is TGTGCCAGCAGCCCAAACTGGGGGAGCTCCTAT.